The 29 T cell receptor beta chains in this list originate from one sample, sequenced in a study of blood T cell repertoires in COVID-19. Clones were sequenced by immunoSEQ multiplex PCR, and TCRdb holds only the in-frame ones, with some missing. The sample has approximately 97,000 clones, around nine tenths seen once. The sequenced sample consisted of peripheral blood. The receptors stem from a man aged 60 to 69 with acute or convalescent COVID-19.

The CDR3: CASSLVATSGGAADTQYF. The CDR3 region has the DNA TGTGCCAGCAGCTTAGTGGCGACTAGCGGGGGGGCCGCAGATACGCAGTATTTT. The chain recombines TRBV7-2 with TRBJ2-3; 14 bases match TRBD2. The junction had 7 bases not matched to a gene; V was cut back by 1 base and J by 4 bases. CDR3 length: 18 amino acids. Germline CDR1 reads SGHTA; CDR2 reads FQGNSA.

V gene TRBV5-1 combines with J gene TRBJ1-1, with D possibly being TRBD1 (5 bases). Germline CDR1 reads SGHRS; CDR2 reads YFSETQ. Trimming took off 2 bases at V and 2 bases at J, with 10 bases between the two ends. CDR3 length: 14 residues. CDR3 amino acids: CASSFGQANTEAFF. The CDR3 DNA is TGCGCCAGCAGCTTCGGACAAGCCAACACTGAAGCTTTCTTT.

The chain carries TRBV6-6 and TRBJ1-5; 11 nucleotides line up with TRBD1. This CDR3 spans 16 amino acids. V lost 4 bases to trimming and J lost 6 bases; unmatched junction nucleotides: 8. CDR1 and CDR2 from the germline V gene are MNHNY and SVGAGI (reference sequence). This chain's CDR3 is CASSSQDRGQSQPQHF. CDR3 sequence (DNA): TGTGCCAGCAGTTCCCAGGACAGGGGGCAGAGTCAGCCCCAGCATTTT.

The CDR3 loop reads CASNKGHKSTDTQYF. In DNA, the CDR3 is TGTGCCAGCAACAAGGGACACAAATCGACAGATACGCAGTATTTT. V gene TRBV6-5 combines with J gene TRBJ2-3; tentatively, D is TRBD1 (6 bases). There are 15 residues in the CDR3. V lost 7 bases and J lost 3, with 17 bases in between. From germline, CDR1 is MNHEY and CDR2 SVGAGI.

As concerns this clone: The identical CDR3 is also encoded by other nucleotide sequences in the sample. V gene TRBV5-1 combines with J gene TRBJ2-7; 9 positions match TRBD1. The germline CDR1 and CDR2 sequences are SGHRS and YFSETQ. V trimming: 7 bases; J trimming: 2 bases; junction bases outside the gene matches: 7. The CDR3 sequence is 14 residues long. As DNA, the CDR3 is TGCGCCAGCGGAACAGGGGGCCCTGCCTACGAGCAGTACTTC. It encodes CASGTGGPAYEQYF.

The chain recombines TRBV9 with TRBJ1-6, with 7 bases identical to TRBD1. V shed 3 bases and J 7 bases; nucleotides not matched to a gene: 7. The germline gives CDR1 SGDLS, CDR2 YYNGEE. CDR3 size: 15 residues. In nucleotides, the CDR3 is TGTGCCAGCAGCGCGACAGGGACAGTGAATTCACCCCTCCACTTT. It codes for CASSATGTVNSPLHF.

This clone was counted once. This chain uses TRBV19 with TRBJ2-6, with D maybe TRBD1 (6 bases). This CDR3 is built from 18 residues. Germline lookup yields CDR1 LNHDA and CDR2 SQIVND (reference sequence). V lost 9 bases, J lost 0 bases, and 21 bases lay in between. The CDR3 nucleotides read TGTGCCAGCCTTCAGGGGAAGAGCTTGTCCTCTGGGGCCAACGTCCTGACTTTC. The encoded protein is CASLQGKSLSSGANVLTF.

The J gene is TRBJ2-1, the V gene TRBV7-2, with D perhaps matching TRBD1 (6 bases). CDR3 length: 13 residues. From germline, CDR1 is SGHTA and CDR2 FQGNSA. V was shortened by 6 bases and J by 7 bases, with 13 bases between the two germline ends. DNA of the CDR3: TGTGCCAGCAGACTGGGACAACGGAATGAGCAGTTCTTC. Translated, it gives CASRLGQRNEQFF.

The rearrangement uses TRBV7-9 and TRBJ1-1; perhaps TRBD1 as D (5 bases). V was cut by 3 bases and J by 2 bases, with 10 bases left in between. This CDR3 contains 14 residues. Germline values: CDR1 SEHNR, CDR2 FQNEAQ (reference sequence). CDR3 DNA: TGTGCCAGCAGCTTGGGGGGGAGAAACACTGAAGCTTTCTTT. Amino acid sequence: CASSLGGRNTEAFF.

The V call is TRBV19, the J call TRBJ1-1; 9 bases are shared with TRBD1. J lost 10 bases, V lost 3 bases, and 12 bases had no gene match. The CDR3 is 15 amino acids. The V gene's germline CDR1 is LNHDA and CDR2 SQIVND (reference sequence). The CDR3 DNA is TGTGCCAGTAGTATCCAGGGGGGACAGGGTGGCGCAGCTTTCTTT. This encodes CASSIQGGQGGAAFF.

CDR3: CASSRGNTIYF. The CDR3, as DNA: TGTGCCAGCAGTCGGGGAAACACCATATATTTT. The genes are TRBV6-5 and TRBJ1-3; D uncertain. Germline CDR1 is MNHEY and CDR2 is SVGAGI. Trimming pared 5 bases from V and 4 bases from J, leaving 3 bases between. There are 11 residues in the CDR3.

The chain carries TRBV9 and TRBJ1-2; no reliable D call. Per germline, CDR1 SGDLS and CDR2 YYNGEE. CDR3 length: 16 amino acids. Trimming took 0 bases from V and 3 from J, leaving 15 bases between them. CDR3 sequence reads: CASSVGMGREHYGYTF. DNA for the CDR3: TGTGCCAGCAGCGTAGGCATGGGTAGGGAGCACTATGGCTACACCTTC.

This sequence joins TRBV6-4 and TRBJ2-1; TRBD1 is a possible D gene (5 bases). Trimming removed 0 bases from V and 7 bases from J, with 16 bases in between. CDR1 is MRHNA and CDR2 is SNTAGT in the germline V gene. CDR3 length: 16 amino acids. The CDR3 sequence is CASSDSKGRLVNEQFF. The DNA for the CDR3 is TGTGCCAGCAGTGACTCAAAGGGGCGTCTCGTAAATGAGCAGTTCTTC.

V is TRBV3-1 (or the pseudogene TRBV3-2) and J is TRBJ2-5, with D possibly TRBD2 on 6 matching bases. The germline V gene encodes CDR1 LGHDT and CDR2 YNNKEL (reference sequence). CDR3 length: 14 residues. The V end was cut by 0 bases, the J end by 7 bases, with 12 bases between. CDR3 region: CASSQENSGGTQYF. DNA for the CDR3: TGTGCCAGCAGCCAAGAAAATAGCGGAGGGACCCAGTACTTC.

In its sample, this clone was seen once. The chain has TRBV6-2 or TRBV6-3 and TRBJ2-3; 10 nucleotides align to TRBD2. V lost 0 bases and J lost 14; bases outside the gene matches: 8. The CDR3 totals 14 residues. Germline CDR1 MNHEY, CDR2 SVGEGT. The CDR3 sequence: CASSYSTTSGVAYF. CDR3 nucleotide sequence: TGTGCCAGCAGTTACTCGACAACTAGCGGGGTCGCGTATTTT.

The chain carries TRBV19 and TRBJ1-2; the match to TRBD1 covers 8 bases. V shed 0 bases and J 2 bases; nucleotides not matched to a gene: 5. The CDR3 has 16 residues. CDR1 is LNHDA, CDR2 SQIVND, per germline (reference sequence). The CDR3 region is CASSIDPDRVNYGYTF. The CDR3, as DNA: TGTGCCAGTAGTATAGATCCGGACAGGGTGAACTATGGCTACACCTTC.

This chain joins TRBV7-2 and TRBJ1-5, with D possibly matching TRBD1 (6 bases). The CDR3 is 15 amino acids. Trimming stripped 4 bases from V and 6 bases from J, with 16 bases between. Germline loops: CDR1 SGHTA, CDR2 FQGNSA. The CDR3, as DNA: TGTGCCAGCAGCTCCAAGATGGGGGCGGTTCAGCCCCAGCATTTT. Translating gives CASSSKMGAVQPQHF.

CDR3 DNA: TGCGCCAGCAGCTTGGTCGTGACAGGGGACTCTGGGGCCAACGTCCTGACTTTC. Protein: CASSLVVTGDSGANVLTF. The V call is TRBV5-1, the J call TRBJ2-6; 8 bases match TRBD1. V lost 0 bases to trimming and J lost 0 bases; unmatched junction nucleotides: 5. The CDR3 spans 18 residues. The germline CDR1 and CDR2 sequences are SGHRS and YFSETQ.

This sequence joins TRBV28 and TRBJ1-5; D gene uncertain. The V end lost 8 bases, the J end lost 1 base, and 15 bases lay between the germline ends. The germline V gene has CDR1 MDHEN and CDR2 SYDVKM. This CDR3 has 15 residues. This CDR3 is CASSLEAQSNQPQHF. CDR3 bases: TGTGCCAGCTCTTTGGAGGCTCAGAGCAATCAGCCCCAGCATTTT. Based on the CDR3 plus reference TRBV28 and TRBJ1-5, the full variable domain is DVKVTQSSRYLVKRTGEKVFLECVQDMDHENMFWYRQDPGLGLRLIYFSYDVKMKEKGDIPEGYSVSREKKERFSLILESASTNQTSMYLCASSLEAQSNQPQHFGDGTRLSIL.

V and J are TRBV5-1 and TRBJ1-2; 7 positions match TRBD1. This CDR3 region has 14 residues. Trimming took 4 bases from V and 9 from J; bases not matched to a gene: 12. Germline V CDR1 and CDR2: SGHRS, YFSETQ. The CDR3 DNA follows: TGCGCCAGCAGCGCTGGGGGACAGTCACTTAGCTACACCTTC. Residues: CASSAGGQSLSYTF. Complete variable domain (other parts from reference TRBV5-1 and TRBJ1-2): KAGVTQTPRYLIKTRGQQVTLSCSPISGHRSVSWYQQTPGQGLQFLFEYFSETQRNKGNFPGRFSGRQFSNSRSEMNVSTLELGDSALYLCASSAGGQSLSYTFGSGTRLTVV.

This chain links TRBV7-2 with TRBJ1-5, with D unclear. The length of the CDR3 is 14 residues. Trimming shortened V by 4 bases and J by 7 bases, and 14 bases separated the two germline ends. Germline values: CDR1 SGHTA, CDR2 FQGNSA. Here the CDR3 DNA reads TGTGCCAGCAGCTATGGAGAGTTCTGGCAGCCCCAGCATTTT. This translates into CASSYGEFWQPQHF. Drawing the rest from reference TRBV7-2 and TRBJ1-5, the complete variable domain is GAGVSQSPSNKVTEKGKDVELRCDPISGHTALYWYRQSLGQGLEFLIYFQGNSAPDKSGLPSDRFSAERTGGSVSTLTIQRTQQEDSAVYLCASSYGEFWQPQHFGDGTRLSIL.

V gene TRBV27 combines with J gene TRBJ1-1, with 9 bases fitting TRBD1. J was trimmed by 11 bases and V by 7 bases; bases with no gene match: 5. This CDR3 comprises 11 residues. Germline V gene lookup returns CDR1 MNHEY and CDR2 SMNVEV (reference sequence). The CDR3 bases are TGTGCCAGCATTGACAGGGGGGATGCTTTCTTT. The encoded protein is CASIDRGDAFF.

The genes are TRBV3-1 (or the pseudogene TRBV3-2) and TRBJ1-4; tentative D call: TRBD1 (5 bases). The CDR3 runs 14 residues. V lost 3 bases to trimming and J lost 2 bases, with 7 bases between them. Germline loops: CDR1 LGHDT, CDR2 YNNKEL (reference sequence). The chain's CDR3 is CASSHAGTNEKLFF. The CDR3 DNA reads TGTGCCAGCAGCCATGCAGGGACTAATGAAAAACTGTTTTTT.

J is TRBJ2-2 and V is TRBV2; the match to TRBD1 covers 8 bases. The CDR3 sequence is 14 residues long. V lost 7 bases to trimming and J lost 1 base; unmatched junction nucleotides: 2. Per germline, CDR1 SNHLY and CDR2 FYNNEI. The CDR3 spells CASKDRVNTGELFF. The CDR3 DNA reads TGTGCCAGCAAGGACAGGGTGAACACCGGGGAGCTGTTTTTT.

This sequence joins TRBV5-1 and TRBJ2-7; perhaps TRBD2 as D (5 bases). V shed 4 bases and J shed 3 bases, with 14 bases lying between them. The CDR3 totals 14 residues. Germline V gene sequence: CDR1 SGHRS, CDR2 YFSETQ. In nucleotides, the CDR3 is TGCGCCAGCAGCCCAGGCCTGGCGGGCTACGAGCAGTACTTC. This encodes CASSPGLAGYEQYF. The entire variable domain, with the rest obtained from reference TRBV5-1 and TRBJ2-7, is as follows: KAGVTQTPRYLIKTRGQQVTLSCSPISGHRSVSWYQQTPGQGLQFLFEYFSETQRNKGNFPGRFSGRQFSNSRSEMNVSTLELGDSALYLCASSPGLAGYEQYFGPGTRLTVT.

V usage is TRBV6-1 and J usage is TRBJ1-6; 7 nucleotides agree with TRBD1. V was pared by 4 bases and J by 15 bases, with 18 bases of the junction left unmatched. CDR1 and CDR2 (germline): MNHNS, SASEGT. The CDR3 has 16 residues. CDR3 coding DNA: TGTGCCAGCAGTGTGGTGAGGGACAGAGCTCAGGCAGGCCTCCACTTT. It yields the protein CASSVVRDRAQAGLHF.

V gene TRBV10-3 combines with J gene TRBJ1-2, with TRBD1 matching 8 bases. J gave up 4 bases and V 6 bases, and 4 bases lay outside the gene matches. This CDR3 is built from 13 residues. Germline-derived CDR1 and CDR2 are ENHRY and SYGVKD. The CDR3 reads CAISLGQGYGYTF. In DNA, the CDR3 is TGTGCCATCAGCCTCGGACAGGGCTATGGCTACACCTTC.

The gene calls are TRBV5-1 and TRBJ1-1, with D perhaps TRBD1 (6 bases). CDR3 length: 15 residues. Trimming left V 6 bases short and J 1 base short, with 16 bases between. Germline CDR1 SGHRS, CDR2 YFSETQ. The CDR3 coding sequence is TGCGCCAGCACCCAGGGGAGCCGGGGGAACACTGAAGCTTTCTTT. Translated: CASTQGSRGNTEAFF.

This clone was observed a handful of times. Here the CDR3 reads CASSPVAGTLGNTIYF. The CDR3 DNA follows: TGTGCCAGCAGCCCCGTTGCAGGGACACTTGGAAACACCATATATTTT. The chain recombines TRBV3-1 (or the pseudogene TRBV3-2) with TRBJ1-3, with D possibly matching TRBD1 (6 bases). CDR3 length: 16 amino acids. Germline CDR1 and CDR2: LGHDT and YNNKEL (reference sequence). Trimming cost V 4 bases and J 3 bases, with 16 bases left between them.